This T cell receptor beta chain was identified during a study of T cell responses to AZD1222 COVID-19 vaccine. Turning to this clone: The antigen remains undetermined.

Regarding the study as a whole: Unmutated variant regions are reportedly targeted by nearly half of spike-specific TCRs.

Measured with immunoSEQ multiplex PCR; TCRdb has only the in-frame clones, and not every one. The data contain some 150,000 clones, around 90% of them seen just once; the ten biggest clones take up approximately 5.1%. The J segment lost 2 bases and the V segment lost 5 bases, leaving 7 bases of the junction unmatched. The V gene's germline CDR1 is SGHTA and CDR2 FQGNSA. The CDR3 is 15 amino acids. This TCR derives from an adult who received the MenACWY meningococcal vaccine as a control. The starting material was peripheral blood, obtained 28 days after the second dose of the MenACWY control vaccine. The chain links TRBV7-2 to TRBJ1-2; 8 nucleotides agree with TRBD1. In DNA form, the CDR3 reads TGTGCCAGCAGCACCAGGACAGGGACGAACTATGGCTACACCTTC. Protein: CASSTRTGTNYGYTF. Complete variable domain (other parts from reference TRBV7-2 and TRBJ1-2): GAGVSQSPSNKVTEKGKDVELRCDPISGHTALYWYRQSLGQGLEFLIYFQGNSAPDKSGLPSDRFSAERTGGSVSTLTIQRTQQEDSAVYLCASSTRTGTNYGYTFGSGTRLTVV.